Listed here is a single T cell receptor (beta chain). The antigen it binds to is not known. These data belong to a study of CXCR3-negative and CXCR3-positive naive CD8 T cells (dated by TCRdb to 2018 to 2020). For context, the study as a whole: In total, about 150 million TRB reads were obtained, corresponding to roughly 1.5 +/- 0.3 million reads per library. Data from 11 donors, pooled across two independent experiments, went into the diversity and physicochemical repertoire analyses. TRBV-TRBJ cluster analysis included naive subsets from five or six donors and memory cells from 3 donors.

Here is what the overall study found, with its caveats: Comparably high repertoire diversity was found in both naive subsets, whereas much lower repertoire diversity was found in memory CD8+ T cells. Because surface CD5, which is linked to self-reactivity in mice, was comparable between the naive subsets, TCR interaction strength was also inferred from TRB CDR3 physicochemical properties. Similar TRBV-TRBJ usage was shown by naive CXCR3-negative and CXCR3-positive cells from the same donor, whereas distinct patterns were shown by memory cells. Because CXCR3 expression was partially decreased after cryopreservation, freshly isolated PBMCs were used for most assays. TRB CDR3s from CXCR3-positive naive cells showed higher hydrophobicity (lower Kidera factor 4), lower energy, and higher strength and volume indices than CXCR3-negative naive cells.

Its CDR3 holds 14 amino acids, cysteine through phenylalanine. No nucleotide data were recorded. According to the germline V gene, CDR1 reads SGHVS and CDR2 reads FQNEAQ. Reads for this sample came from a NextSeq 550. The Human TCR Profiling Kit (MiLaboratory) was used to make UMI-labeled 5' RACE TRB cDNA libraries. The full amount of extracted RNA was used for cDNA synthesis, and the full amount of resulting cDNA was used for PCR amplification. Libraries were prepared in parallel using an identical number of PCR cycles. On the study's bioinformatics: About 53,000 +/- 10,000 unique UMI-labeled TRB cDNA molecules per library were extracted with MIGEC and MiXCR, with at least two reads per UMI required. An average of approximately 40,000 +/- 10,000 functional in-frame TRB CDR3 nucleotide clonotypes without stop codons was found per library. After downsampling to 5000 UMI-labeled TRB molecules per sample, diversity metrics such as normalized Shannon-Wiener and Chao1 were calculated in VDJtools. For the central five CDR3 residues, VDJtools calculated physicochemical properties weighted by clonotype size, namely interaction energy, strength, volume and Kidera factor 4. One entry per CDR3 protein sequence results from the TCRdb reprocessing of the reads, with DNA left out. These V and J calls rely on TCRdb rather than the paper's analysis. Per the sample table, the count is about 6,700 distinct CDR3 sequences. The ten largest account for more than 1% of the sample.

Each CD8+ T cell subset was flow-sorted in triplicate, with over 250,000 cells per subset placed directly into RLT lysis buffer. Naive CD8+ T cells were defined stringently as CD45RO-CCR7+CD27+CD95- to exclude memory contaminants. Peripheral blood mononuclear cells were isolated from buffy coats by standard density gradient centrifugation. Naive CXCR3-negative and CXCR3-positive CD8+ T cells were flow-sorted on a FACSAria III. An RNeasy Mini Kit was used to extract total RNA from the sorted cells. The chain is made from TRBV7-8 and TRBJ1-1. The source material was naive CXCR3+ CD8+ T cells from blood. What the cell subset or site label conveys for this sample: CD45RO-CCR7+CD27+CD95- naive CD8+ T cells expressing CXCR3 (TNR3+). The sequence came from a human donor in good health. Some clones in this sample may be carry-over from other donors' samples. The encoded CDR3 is CASSFFMANTEAFF. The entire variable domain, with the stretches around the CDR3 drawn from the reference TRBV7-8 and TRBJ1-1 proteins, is GAGVSQSPRYKVAKRGQDVALRCDPISGHVSLFWYQQALGQGPEFLTYFQNEAQLDKSGLPSDRFFAERPEGSVSTLKIQRTQQEDSAVYLCASSFFMANTEAFFGQGTRLTVV.